This note documents a single TCR beta chain sequence. The sample is drawn from a study of tumor-infiltrating lymphocytes in oesophageal squamous cell carcinoma. MiXCR was run by TCRdb on the PCR reads, yielding one entry per CDR3 protein. The sample has roughly 20,000 distinct CDR3 sequences, roughly 53% seen once; the top ten hold 20% to 25%. This CDR3 region has 17 residues. Germline V gives CDR1 SGHAT, CDR2 FQNNGV. J gave up 4 bases and V 5 bases, and 13 bases lay outside the gene matches. This clonotype was obtained from a male donor with esophageal squamous cell carcinoma. Material for sequencing was esophageal tumor tissue. This chain connects TRBV11-2 to TRBJ2-7; 11 bases line up with TRBD2. The CDR3 spells CASSRWATSGAEYEQYF. The DNA of the CDR3 is TGTGCCAGCAGCCGCTGGGCGACTAGCGGGGCCGAGTACGAGCAGTACTTC.